This is a list of T cell receptor beta chains from one sample in a study of tumor-infiltrating lymphocytes in localized non-small cell lung cancer. Sequencing was performed with immunoSEQ multiplex PCR; in TCRdb, only in-frame clones are kept and a portion is missing. The sample includes under 10,000 clones, around 72% of them seen just once. Sequencing was done on a sample of lung tumor tissue. Source of these receptors: a human donor with non-small cell lung cancer. The CDR3 runs from the conserved cysteine through the conserved F or W. D genes are given only for firm matches. A row's size may be missing; if present it is once, few, many or a size class.

. | . | TRBJ1-2 | TRBV4-1 | TGCGCCAGCAGCCAAATACTCGGCTTCTATGGCTACACCTTC | CASSQILGFYGYTF
. | . | TRBJ1-1 | TRBV5-4 | TGTGCCAGCGAGTTGGAGACCAACACTGAAGCTTTCTTT | CASELETNTEAFF
TRBD2 | . | TRBJ2-7 | TRBV7-9 | TGTGCCAGCAGCTTAGCCGGGACTAGCTACGAGCAGCACTTC | CASSLAGTSYEQHF
TRBD2 | few | TRBJ2-4 | TRBV19 | TGTGCCAGCGTCCCGACTAGCGGGGCGGGCATTCAGTACTTC | CASVPTSGAGIQYF
. | . | TRBJ2-7 | TRBV5-6 | TGTGCCAGCAGCTTTGGTGACGGTCCCTACGAGCAGTACTTC | CASSFGDGPYEQYF
TRBD1 | . | TRBJ2-5 | TRBV5-1 | TGCGCCAGCAGCTTGTGGGGTGGACAGGGCCAAGAGACCCAGTACTTC | CASSLWGGQGQETQYF
TRBD2 | . | TRBJ2-7 | TRBV6-1 | TGTGCCAGCAGTTCCACCGGGCTAGCGGGGAGCGAGCAGTACTTC | CASSSTGLAGSEQYF
. | . | TRBJ1-2 | TRBV5-6 | TGTGCCAGCAGCTTGGGGTTTGGGGACTATGGCTACACCTTC | CASSLGFGDYGYTF
. | . | TRBJ1-1 | TRBV2 | TGTGCCAGCAGTGAGGGAGGGACCAGTGAAGCTTTCTTT | CASSEGGTSEAFF
. | . | TRBJ2-7 | TRBV5-1 | TGCGCCAGCAGCTTGGACGGATTCCTTACGAAGGAGCAGTACTTC | CASSLDGFLTKEQYF
. | . | TRBJ1-1 | TRBV19 | TGTGCCAGTAGTATTCAGACAGCGAACACTGAAGCTTTCTTT | CASSIQTANTEAFF
. | few | TRBJ2-2 | TRBV5-4 | TGTGCCAGCAGCTTGGTGGATGCCACCGGGGAGCTGTTTTTT | CASSLVDATGELFF
. | few | TRBJ1-6 | TRBV18 | TGTGCCAGCTCTCCGTCGGGAGGGGCCAATTCACCCCTCCACTTT | CASSPSGGANSPLHF
. | . | TRBJ2-5 | TRBV5-1 | TGCGCCAGCAGCTTGAGACAGGTACGAGAGACCCAGTACTTC | CASSLRQVRETQYF
. | . | TRBJ1-2 | TRBV30 | TGTGCCTGGAGGCCCTCTGGCAGGGTCGACTATGGCTACACCTTC | CAWRPSGRVDYGYTF
TRBD1 | . | TRBJ1-1 | TRBV10-2 | TGCGCCAGCAGTGAGTCGATCTGGACAGGGAAGGCTTTTAACACTGAAGCTTTCTTT | CASSESIWTGKAFNTEAFF
TRBD2 | once | TRBJ2-7 | TRBV18 | TGTGCCAGCTCACCGACTAGCGGGAGTGTCTACGAGCAGTACTTC | CASSPTSGSVYEQYF
. | . | TRBJ1-1 | TRBV7-2 | TGTGCCAGCAGCTTAGAGCAGGGGTTGTACACTGAAGCTTTCTTT | CASSLEQGLYTEAFF
. | . | TRBJ1-1 | TRBV9 | TGTGCCAGCAGCTTTTTTGGCGAAAACACTGAAGCTTTCTTT | CASSFFGENTEAFF
TRBD2 | . | TRBJ2-2 | TRBV7-7 | TGTGCCAGCAGCTCGGGACTAGCGGATACCGGGGAGCTGTTTTTT | CASSSGLADTGELFF
. | . | TRBJ2-1 | TRBV30 | TGTGCCTGGAGTGGGACTAACCTTCGAAATGAGCAGTTCTTC | CAWSGTNLRNEQFF
. | . | TRBJ1-1 | TRBV7-9 | TGTGCCAGCAGTAGGACCCTTGAAGCTTTCTTT | CASSRTLEAFF
. | . | TRBJ1-2 | TRBV6-1 | TGTGCCAGCAGTGGCGCAGGGACCTATGGCTACACCTTC | CASSGAGTYGYTF
. | few | TRBJ1-1 | TRBV7-8 | TGTGCCAGCACCCCAGGCGGGGTGGCGAACACTGAAGCTTTCTTT | CASTPGGVANTEAFF
TRBD2 | . | TRBJ2-7 | TRBV4-2 | TGTGCCAGCAGCCAAGACCCCGGACTAGCGGGAGTCGAGCAGTACTTC | CASSQDPGLAGVEQYF
TRBD1 | . | TRBJ2-5 | TRBV29-1 | TGCAGCGTTGAAGAAGACAGGGGAAGATCAGAGACCCAGTACTTC | CSVEEDRGRSETQYF
. | . | TRBJ1-3 | TRBV9 | TGTGCCAGCAGCGTAGAGGACAGAGGCGGAAACACCATATATTTT | CASSVEDRGGNTIYF
. | . | TRBJ2-7 | TRBV20-1 | TGCAGTGCTCAAAGTTTCAGCGGCCCAAACTTC | CSAQSFSGPNF
. | . | TRBJ2-3 | TRBV5-4 | TGTGCCAGCAGCTTTAGCACAGATACGCAGTATTTT | CASSFSTDTQYF
. | . | TRBJ2-5 | TRBV6-4 | TGTGCCAGCACCGGAGAGGGTTGGGGAGAGACCCAGTACTTC | CASTGEGWGETQYF
. | . | TRBJ1-4 | TRBV30 | TGTGCCTGGAGTGTTGGGGCGGCAAAACTGTTTTTT | CAWSVGAAKLFF